Listed below are T cell receptor beta chains from one sample, sequenced in a study of beta chain features in type 1 diabetes. Sequencing used immunoSEQ multiplex PCR; TCRdb keeps in-frame clones, though not all of them. The data contain about 620,000 clones, about 16% of them singletons. Sequences were obtained from naive CD4+ T cells from blood. The receptors shown here come from a man aged 18 to 35 in good health. Both conserved end residues are part of each CDR3. A D gene is named only where the DNA matches it firmly. The size entry is marked missing in some rows and otherwise reads once, few, many or a size class.

d_call	v_call	clone_size	j_call	cdr3_nt	cdr3_aa
TRBD1	TRBV7-2	NA	TRBJ2-7	TGTGCCAGCAGCCCGCACTCGGGACAGGGTGGCGACGAGCAGTACTTC	CASSPHSGQGGDEQYF
NA	TRBV19	NA	TRBJ1-4	TGTGCCAGTAGAGCAGGGGCAACTAATGAAAAACTGTTTTTT	CASRAGATNEKLFF
NA	TRBV2	NA	TRBJ2-7	TGTGCCAGCAGTCCCAGGGTGTTAGCCTACGAGCAGTACTTC	CASSPRVLAYEQYF
TRBD2	TRBV10-3	NA	TRBJ2-5	TGTGCCATCAGTGAGCCTAGCGGGAGGGAAGAGACCCAGTACTTC	CAISEPSGREETQYF
NA	TRBV2	NA	TRBJ2-7	TGTGCCAGCGCTGGCAGCCCCTACGAGCAGTACTTC	CASAGSPYEQYF
NA	TRBV10-3	few	TRBJ2-7	TGTGCCATCAGTGAGTCCCCGGACATGGCTCGGGACGAGCAGTACTTC	CAISESPDMARDEQYF
NA	TRBV30	NA	TRBJ1-3	TGTGCCTGGAGTACCAGCTCTGGAAACACCATATATTTT	CAWSTSSGNTIYF
TRBD2	TRBV28	few	TRBJ2-3	TGTGCCAGCAGTTCTGGCGGGGGGCCAGATACGCAGTATTTT	CASSSGGGPDTQYF
NA	TRBV20-1	NA	TRBJ1-2	TGCAGTGCACTACGACCCTCAGGCTACACCTTC	CSALRPSGYTF
NA	TRBV5-1	few	TRBJ1-1	TGCGCCAGCAGCTTGGGCTCTTCAGGGAACACTGAAGCTTTCTTT	CASSLGSSGNTEAFF
NA	TRBV12-5	few	TRBJ2-1	TGTGCTAGTGGTTTGGCACAGGGCAATGAGCAGTTCTTC	CASGLAQGNEQFF
NA	TRBV5-6	NA	TRBJ2-5	TGTGCCAGCAGCGAGAGGGATTGGTACCAAGAGACCCAGTACTTC	CASSERDWYQETQYF
TRBD2	TRBV6-4	NA	TRBJ2-2	TGTGCCAGCAGACAAGGGACTAGCGGTAACACCGGGGAGCTGTTTTTT	CASRQGTSGNTGELFF
NA	TRBV28	few	TRBJ2-3	TGTGCCAGCGGGACAGATACGCAGTATTTT	CASGTDTQYF
NA	TRBV6-1	NA	TRBJ2-6	TGTGCCAGCAGTGTTACACTCTCTGGGGCCAACGTCCTGACTTTC	CASSVTLSGANVLTF
TRBD1	TRBV6-5	NA	TRBJ2-3	TGTGCCAGCAGTTACTCCAGGGGGCCTTATACGCAGTATTTT	CASSYSRGPYTQYF
NA	TRBV28	NA	TRBJ1-4	TGTGCCAGCAGTCTCCAGGCCTTTGAAAAACTGTTTTTT	CASSLQAFEKLFF
TRBD1	TRBV4-1	NA	TRBJ2-3	TGCGCCAGCAGCCAAGTAGACAGGGCCGTTGCAGATACGCAGTATTTT	CASSQVDRAVADTQYF
NA	TRBV10-3	NA	TRBJ2-5	TGTGCCATCAGTGAGTCGGTGGGGACCCAGTACTTC	CAISESVGTQYF
TRBD1	TRBV28	few	TRBJ2-2	TGTGCCAGCAGGCTGACAGGGCTGGTACGCACCGGGGAGCTGTTTTTT	CASRLTGLVRTGELFF
TRBD1	TRBV7-9	NA	TRBJ1-6	TGTGCCAGCAGCAAGGACAGGGGCCATAATTCACCCCTCCACTTT	CASSKDRGHNSPLHF
TRBD2	TRBV19	few	TRBJ2-1	TGTGCCAGTAGTGGACTAGCGGGAGTCTACAATGAGCAGTTCTTC	CASSGLAGVYNEQFF
NA	TRBV7-2	few	TRBJ2-7	TGTGCCAGCAGCTTCCGCTCAGGTATCTACGAGCAGTACTTC	CASSFRSGIYEQYF
NA	TRBV28	few	TRBJ1-2	TGTGCCAGCAGTCGCAACTATGGCTACACCTTC	CASSRNYGYTF
NA	TRBV5-1	NA	TRBJ2-1	TGCGCCAGCAGCTTGGACGGGGCGGGCGAGGGATACAATGAGCAGTTCTTC	CASSLDGAGEGYNEQFF
NA	TRBV18	NA	TRBJ1-1	TGTGCCAGCTCACCACAGGGATCTGGGACTGAAGCTTTCTTT	CASSPQGSGTEAFF
NA	TRBV9	NA	TRBJ2-3	TGTGCCAGCAGCGTGTCTGTGGGGGGAAGCACAGATACGCAGTATTTT	CASSVSVGGSTDTQYF
NA	TRBV4-2	few	TRBJ1-2	TGTGCCAGCAGCCAAGAGCGAAGGCCATTTGGCTACACCTTC	CASSQERRPFGYTF
TRBD2	TRBV29-1	few	TRBJ2-3	TGCAGCGCCCGAAGGAGCGGGGGGGAAACAGATACGCAGTATTTT	CSARRSGGETDTQYF
TRBD2	TRBV7-2	NA	TRBJ2-7	TGTGCCAGCAGCTTAGGACTAGCGGGAGAGCTCTACGAGCAGTACTTC	CASSLGLAGELYEQYF
TRBD1	TRBV9	NA	TRBJ1-2	TGTGCCAGCAGCGCCCAAGACAGGGGCTATGGCTACACCTTC	CASSAQDRGYGYTF
TRBD2	TRBV7-2	few	TRBJ2-3	TGTGCCACAGGACTAGCGGGTTACACAGATACGCAGTATTTT	CATGLAGYTDTQYF
NA	TRBV28	few	TRBJ1-1	TGTGCCAGCAGCGACAGCCGGAACACTGAAGCTTTCTTT	CASSDSRNTEAFF
NA	TRBV21-1	NA	TRBJ1-2	TGTGCCAGCAGCAAAGGTCCTCGACCTGGGTGCTATGGCTACACCTTC	CASSKGPRPGCYGYTF
NA	TRBV15	few	TRBJ2-5	TGTGCCACCAGCCCGGACGGTTCGGCGGGTCCAGAGACCCAGTACTTC	CATSPDGSAGPETQYF
TRBD1	TRBV5-1	NA	TRBJ2-2	TGCGCCAGCAGCTTGGGACGCCCGACAGGGGGCACCGGGGAGCTGTTTTTT	CASSLGRPTGGTGELFF
NA	TRBV18	NA	TRBJ1-1	TGTGCCAGCTCACGACAGGAAGGGATTGAAGCTTTCTTT	CASSRQEGIEAFF
TRBD1	TRBV28	few	TRBJ2-5	TGTGCCAGCAGGTCTGGACAGGGGGGGGAGACCCAGTACTTC	CASRSGQGGETQYF
NA	TRBV5-1	few	TRBJ2-5	TGCGCCAGCAGTCCACAGGAGGAGACCCAGTACTTC	CASSPQEETQYF
NA	TRBV28	NA	TRBJ2-3	TGTGCCAGCGGACCGGGGACAGATACGCAGTATTTT	CASGPGTDTQYF
NA	TRBV10-3	few	TRBJ2-4	TGTGCCATCAGTGAGTCTCAGGGTTTAAACATTCAGTACTTC	CAISESQGLNIQYF
TRBD2	TRBV5-4	NA	TRBJ2-3	TGTGCCACCCTCGAAGCGGGGGATACAGATACGCAGTATTTT	CATLEAGDTDTQYF
TRBD1	TRBV5-1	few	TRBJ2-1	TGCGCCAGCAGCTTACTGGACAGGGCTGATGAGCAGTTCTTC	CASSLLDRADEQFF
TRBD1	TRBV2	few	TRBJ2-5	TGTGCCGGCCAGGGGGCCTTCGAGACCCAGTACTTC	CAGQGAFETQYF
NA	TRBV5-1	few	TRBJ2-1	TGCGCCAGCAGCTTCCCCCAGACCTACAATGAGCAGTTCTTC	CASSFPQTYNEQFF
NA	TRBV12-5	NA	TRBJ2-1	TGTGCTAGTGGTTTGGTATCGGGATGGGGCAATGAGCAGTTCTTC	CASGLVSGWGNEQFF
TRBD1	TRBV2	few	TRBJ1-2	TGTGCCAGCATGGACAGGGATGGGTATGGCTACACCTTC	CASMDRDGYGYTF
NA	TRBV5-4	few	TRBJ2-5	TGTGCCAGCAGCTCAAGCCAAAGGACCCAGTACTTC	CASSSSQRTQYF